The 28 T cell receptor beta chains given below trace back to one sample, sequenced in a study of blood T cell repertoires in COVID-19. Using immunoSEQ multiplex PCR, the repertoire was profiled, and TCRdb retains in-frame clones only, with some absent. The table shows 26,000 or so clones, with roughly nine tenths occurring only once. Specimen: peripheral blood. The receptors derive from a human donor in a cohort sampled during active COVID-19.

V is TRBV20-1 and J is TRBJ2-1; 8 bases fit TRBD2. V dropped 3 bases and J dropped 9; count of bases not matched to a gene: 10. This CDR3 is built from 14 residues. Germline-derived CDR1 and CDR2 are DFQATT and SNEGSKA (reference sequence). The CDR3 here is CSASRAGGRSEQFF. CDR3 DNA: TGCAGTGCTAGTCGGGCGGGGGGCCGTAGTGAGCAGTTCTTC.

V and J are TRBV5-6 and TRBJ1-2; 9 bases match TRBD1. J lost 6 bases, V lost 4 bases, and 10 bases had no gene match. CDR1 is SGHDT and CDR2 is YYEEEE in the germline V gene. The CDR3 runs 15 residues. The chain's CDR3 is CASSILDRGGHGYTF. CDR3 nucleotides: TGTGCCAGCAGCATCCTGGACAGGGGAGGGCATGGCTACACCTTC.

The chain links TRBV28 to TRBJ2-7, with D tentatively TRBD2 (5 bases). Trimming stripped 7 bases from V and 2 bases from J, with 9 bases between. CDR1 and CDR2 from the germline V gene are MDHEN and SYDVKM. The CDR3 length is 12 residues. Here the CDR3 reads CASNSGTYEQYF. Written as DNA, the CDR3 is TGTGCCAGCAACTCCGGGACCTACGAGCAGTACTTC.

This clone is categorized as medium-sized (0.01 to 0.1%). The gene calls are TRBV5-6 and TRBJ2-7; D is unclear. The germline V and J ends were trimmed by 4 bases and 1 base, with 6 bases remaining between them. This CDR3 has 12 amino acids. Germline V gene data show CDR1 as SGHDT and CDR2 as YYEEEE. CDR3 bases: TGTGCCAGCAGCCTATCATCCTACGAGCAGTACTTC. Protein product: CASSLSSYEQYF.

The gene calls are TRBV5-1 and TRBJ2-1; 15 bases map to TRBD2. The CDR3 has 19 residues. From germline, CDR1 is SGHRS and CDR2 YFSETQ. V shed 4 bases and J 0 bases; nucleotides not matched to a gene: 8. The CDR3 spells CASSRPGTSGGSSYNEQFF. The CDR3 DNA sequence: TGCGCCAGCAGCCGCCCCGGGACTAGCGGGGGGAGCTCCTACAATGAGCAGTTCTTC.

The V gene is TRBV13, the J gene TRBJ2-1, with 8 bases lining up with TRBD1. Germline V gene lookup returns CDR1 PRHDT and CDR2 FYEKMQ (reference sequence). The junction had 3 bases not matched to a gene; V was cut back by 0 bases and J by 8 bases. The length of the CDR3 is 14 residues. CDR3 coding DNA: TGTGCCAGCAGCTTAGGGACAGGGGCATATGAGCAGTTCTTC. It codes for CASSLGTGAYEQFF.

The chain has TRBV7-9 and TRBJ2-3; no reliable D call. V gave up 2 bases and J gave up 3 bases, with 12 bases separating them. CDR3 length equals 15 residues. Germline V CDR1 and CDR2: SEHNR, FQNEAQ (reference sequence). The DNA for the CDR3 is TGTGCCAGCAGCTTATTGCAGGTTAAGACAGATACGCAGTATTTT. Translating gives CASSLLQVKTDTQYF.

J is TRBJ2-2 and V is TRBV4-1, with TRBD1 matching 10 bases. CDR1 is MGHRA and CDR2 is YSYEKL in the germline V gene. CDR3 length: 16 residues. The V segment lost 5 bases and the J segment 4 bases; nucleotides outside the gene matches: 7. CDR3 region: CASSAGTGVATGELFF. The CDR3 DNA reads TGCGCCAGCAGCGCCGGGACAGGGGTCGCCACCGGGGAGCTGTTTTTT.

The chain combines TRBV5-1 with TRBJ1-1; the match to TRBD1 covers 12 bases. The CDR3 length is 18 residues. Losses at the gene ends were 0 bases for V and 6 bases for J; bases not matched to a gene: 12. Germline CDR1 SGHRS, CDR2 YFSETQ. CDR3 sequence: CASSLGPGTGGASAEAFF. In DNA form, the CDR3 reads TGCGCCAGCAGCTTGGGGCCCGGGACAGGGGGCGCGAGCGCTGAAGCTTTCTTT. The variable domain in full, completed from reference TRBV5-1 and TRBJ1-1, reads KAGVTQTPRYLIKTRGQQVTLSCSPISGHRSVSWYQQTPGQGLQFLFEYFSETQRNKGNFPGRFSGRQFSNSRSEMNVSTLELGDSALYLCASSLGPGTGGASAEAFFGQGTRLTVV.

The V call is TRBV5-1, the J call TRBJ2-3, with D hard to call. CDR3 size: 15 residues. Per the germline V gene, CDR1 is SGHRS and CDR2 is YFSETQ. Trimming stripped 0 bases from V and 0 bases from J, with 8 bases between. CDR3 loop: CASSLDGSSTDTQYF. The CDR3 region has the DNA TGCGCCAGCAGCTTGGATGGTAGCAGCACAGATACGCAGTATTTT.

V gene TRBV7-9 combines with J gene TRBJ2-5; 11 bases line up with TRBD1. V dropped 5 bases and J dropped 5; count of bases not matched to a gene: 7. Germline CDR1 reads SEHNR; CDR2 reads FQNEAQ (reference sequence). This CDR3 is built from 15 residues. CDR3 amino acids: CASSQRTGGSETQYF. CDR3 coding DNA: TGTGCCAGCAGCCAAAGGACAGGGGGCAGTGAGACCCAGTACTTC.

The CDR3 DNA is TGTGCCAGCAGCTTAGCGCAGTTGGGAGAAGCGAATAAAGAGACCCAGTACTTC. Translating it yields CASSLAQLGEANKETQYF. The gene calls are TRBV7-8 and TRBJ2-5; the D gene is possibly TRBD2 (5 bases). The germline V gene has CDR1 SGHVS and CDR2 FQNEAQ. This CDR3 region has 18 residues. Trimming removed 0 bases from V and 3 bases from J, with 20 bases in between.

V gene TRBV27 combines with J gene TRBJ2-3; TRBD1 aligns across 7 bases. There are 15 residues in the CDR3. V shed 6 bases, J shed 1 base, and the junction held 7 bases outside the gene matches. CDR1 MNHEY and CDR2 SMNVEV come from the germline V gene (reference sequence). Here the CDR3 reads CASRRQGVGTDTQYF. As DNA, the CDR3 is TGTGCCAGCAGGAGACAGGGTGTGGGCACAGATACGCAGTATTTT.

The rearrangement links TRBV4-1 to TRBJ1-5; no clear D. V shed 4 bases and J shed 1 base, with 17 bases lying between them. The CDR3 totals 17 residues. Germline values: CDR1 MGHRA, CDR2 YSYEKL. CDR3 amino acids: CASSRQFLPLSNQPQHF. The CDR3 DNA reads as TGCGCCAGCAGCCGTCAGTTTTTGCCTCTGAGCAATCAGCCCCAGCATTTT.

The table lists this clone with a few counts. The chain couples TRBV18 to TRBJ2-1, with 10 bases identical to TRBD1. Per the germline V gene, CDR1 is KGHSH and CDR2 is LQKENI. J gave up 0 bases and V 6 bases, and 5 bases lay outside the gene matches. This CDR3 spans 16 amino acids. CDR3 residues: CASSPRTGGSYNEQFF. The CDR3 bases are TGTGCCAGCTCCCCAAGGACAGGGGGCTCCTACAATGAGCAGTTCTTC.

V usage is TRBV4-1 and J usage is TRBJ2-1; perhaps TRBD2 as D (6 bases). CDR1 is MGHRA, CDR2 YSYEKL, per germline. The germline V and J ends were trimmed by 0 bases and 6 bases, with 12 bases remaining between them. CDR3 length: 15 residues. The CDR3 sequence is CASSQDLKGGNEQFF. In DNA, the CDR3 is TGCGCCAGCAGCCAAGATCTCAAGGGAGGCAATGAGCAGTTCTTC.

The chain links TRBV10-3 to TRBJ2-2, with 7 bases matching TRBD2. Trimming at V came to 4 bases and at J to 3 bases, leaving 2 bases not matched to a gene. CDR3 length equals 14 residues. Germline CDR1 reads ENHRY; CDR2 reads SYGVKD. The CDR3 DNA sequence: TGTGCCATCAGTGGTCTAGCGGACACCGGGGAGCTGTTTTTT. Protein sequence: CAISGLADTGELFF.

The rearrangement links TRBV7-8 to TRBJ1-5; D possibly corresponds to TRBD1 (5 bases). V shed 5 bases and J shed 1 base, with 15 bases lying between them. This CDR3 has 16 residues. Germline CDR1 reads SGHVS; CDR2 reads FQNEAQ. CDR3 amino acids: CASSRGQGGSNQPQHF. DNA of the CDR3: TGTGCCAGCAGCCGAGGGCAGGGAGGAAGCAATCAGCCCCAGCATTTT. The full variable domain, with the rest looked up from reference TRBV7-8 and TRBJ1-5, is GAGVSQSPRYKVAKRGQDVALRCDPISGHVSLFWYQQALGQGPEFLTYFQNEAQLDKSGLPSDRFFAERPEGSVSTLKIQRTQQEDSAVYLCASSRGQGGSNQPQHFGDGTRLSIL.

The genes are TRBV11-3 and TRBJ1-6; 9 bases line up with TRBD1. V dropped 7 bases and J dropped 6; count of bases not matched to a gene: 4. CDR1 is SGHNT, CDR2 YENEEA, per germline. The CDR3 spans 14 residues. This CDR3 is CASNGQGSNSPLHF. CDR3 in DNA: TGTGCCAGCAACGGACAGGGGTCTAATTCACCCCTCCACTTT.

This clone was observed a single time. V is TRBV13 and J is TRBJ2-7; D is ambiguous. V was clipped by 0 bases and J by 3 bases, with 6 bases between them. The CDR3 runs 13 residues. CDR1 is PRHDT, CDR2 FYEKMQ, per germline (reference sequence). The CDR3 coding sequence is TGTGCCAGCAGCTTAGGGCAGGTCTACGAGCAGTACTTC. Translation gives CASSLGQVYEQYF.

The rearrangement links TRBV18 to TRBJ1-4; D gene ambiguous. V was shortened by 5 bases and J by 5 bases, with 9 bases between the two germline ends. Germline CDR1 KGHSH, CDR2 LQKENI. This CDR3 is built from 13 residues. CDR3 sequence reads: CASSSLLNEKLFF. The DNA for the CDR3 is TGTGCCAGCTCATCTCTTTTGAATGAAAAACTGTTTTTT.

V is TRBV6-5 and J is TRBJ2-3; 9 bases are shared with TRBD2. V lost 6 bases to trimming and J lost 3 bases; unmatched junction nucleotides: 4. CDR3 size: 14 residues. Germline assignment: CDR1 MNHEY and CDR2 SVGAGI. The CDR3 DNA follows: TGTGCCAGCAGGCGGGAGGGCCTAACAGATACGCAGTATTTT. The encoded protein is CASRREGLTDTQYF.

This chain links TRBV9 with TRBJ1-1; D gene uncertain. The CDR3 contains 13 residues. V lost 0 bases and J 3 bases, leaving 6 bases between the germline ends. The V gene's germline CDR1 is SGDLS and CDR2 YYNGEE. The CDR3 DNA follows: TGTGCCAGCAGCGTAGGAGTAGACACTGAAGCTTTCTTT. Protein product: CASSVGVDTEAFF.

The chain links TRBV5-1 to TRBJ2-3, with TRBD2 matching 8 bases. CDR1 is SGHRS, CDR2 YFSETQ, per germline. This CDR3 is built from 14 residues. J lost 0 bases, V lost 4 bases, and 1 base had no gene match. In DNA form, the CDR3 reads TGCGCCAGCAGCCGGGAGGGAAGCACAGATACGCAGTATTTT. Protein: CASSREGSTDTQYF.

This clone occurred a few times. V and J are TRBV4-1 and TRBJ1-6; possibly TRBD1 for D (6 bases). The CDR3 spans 17 residues. V was pared by 4 bases and J by 6 bases, with 19 bases between. The germline V gene encodes CDR1 MGHRA and CDR2 YSYEKL. The CDR3 protein is CASSPGGDTLLNSPLHF. In DNA form, the CDR3 reads TGCGCCAGCAGCCCGGGAGGGGACACCCTCCTTAATTCACCCCTCCACTTT.

The CDR3 is CASSLVGGRTSWNTEAFF. CDR3 sequence (DNA): TGTGCCAGCAGCTTAGTCGGGGGTCGGACTAGCTGGAACACTGAAGCTTTCTTT. This rearrangement joins TRBV7-2 to TRBJ1-1; maybe TRBD1 (5 bases). The CDR3 is 18 residues long. The germline V and J ends were trimmed by 1 base and 1 base, with 19 bases remaining between them. The germline V gene encodes CDR1 SGHTA and CDR2 FQGNSA.

The chain is built from TRBV19 and TRBJ2-7; 11 nucleotides align to TRBD1. The CDR3 extends over 15 amino acids. V lost 7 bases and J lost 3; bases outside the gene matches: 8. Germline V CDR1 and CDR2: LNHDA, SQIVND (reference sequence). CDR3 sequence: CASTQLGTGGYEQYF. CDR3 in DNA: TGTGCCAGTACCCAACTCGGGACAGGGGGCTACGAGCAGTACTTC.

The J gene is TRBJ2-7, the V gene TRBV27; 12 nucleotides match TRBD2. There are 15 residues in the CDR3. The trim removed 5 bases at V and 7 bases at J, leaving 9 bases unmatched. Germline CDR1 reads MNHEY; CDR2 reads SMNVEV (reference sequence). The CDR3 here is CASSLRLAGEREQYF. The DNA of the CDR3 is TGTGCCAGCAGTCTCCGACTAGCGGGGGAGCGAGAGCAGTACTTC.